These 20 T cell receptor beta chains share one sample of origin, sequenced in a study of somatic mutations in cytotoxic T cells in rheumatoid arthritis. Sequencing used immunoSEQ multiplex PCR; TCRdb keeps in-frame clones, though not all of them. The sample records about 3,300 clones, about 86% being singletons. The sequencing input was CD8+ T cells sorted from blood. These receptors all come from a woman between 45 and 60 years old with rheumatoid arthritis.

This sequence joins TRBV7-8 and TRBJ2-3; 7 nucleotides agree with TRBD2. CDR1 and CDR2 from the germline V gene are SGHVS and FQNEAQ. The CDR3 sequence is 16 residues long. J lost 3 bases, V lost 0 bases, and 6 bases had no gene match. CDR3 in DNA: TGTGCCAGCAGCTTAGCGCAGAGCGGGGAGACAGATACGCAGTATTTT. This encodes CASSLAQSGETDTQYF.

The chain combines TRBV28 with TRBJ2-7; 8 bases map to TRBD1. V lost 10 bases to trimming and J lost 1 base; unmatched junction nucleotides: 9. The CDR3 has 14 residues. Germline V gene data show CDR1 as MDHEN and CDR2 as SYDVKM. CDR3 sequence (DNA): TGTGCCATCGAAACTGGGACAGGATCCTACGAGCAGTACTTC. Translation gives CAIETGTGSYEQYF.

V usage is TRBV5-4 and J usage is TRBJ2-7; 9 bases match TRBD2. The CDR3 has 16 residues. In germline, CDR1 is SGHNT, CDR2 YYREEE (reference sequence). V shed 4 bases, J shed 3 bases, and the junction held 11 bases outside the gene matches. The DNA for the CDR3 is TGTGCCAGCAGCCCCCCGGGTAGCGGGGGACTCTACGAGCAGTACTTC. Amino acids: CASSPPGSGGLYEQYF.

The chain uses TRBV15 and TRBJ1-1; TRBD1 might be the D (6 bases). The CDR3 consists of 12 residues. V was shortened by 3 bases and J by 8 bases, with 10 bases between the two germline ends. Germline V lookup: CDR1 LNHNV, CDR2 YYDKDF (reference sequence). CDR3 loop: CATSSNRVEAFF. CDR3 sequence (DNA): TGTGCCACCAGCAGTAACAGGGTGGAAGCTTTCTTT.

J is TRBJ2-5 and V is TRBV9; D might be TRBD2 (7 bases). CDR1 is SGDLS and CDR2 is YYNGEE in the germline V gene. V was shortened by 0 bases and J by 4 bases, with 13 bases between the two germline ends. This CDR3 is 15 amino acids long. The CDR3 DNA sequence: TGTGCCAGCAGCGTAGTTGGGGGGGCGGCAGAGACCCAGTACTTC. This encodes CASSVVGGAAETQYF.

The V gene is TRBV18, the J gene TRBJ1-5; 10 positions agree with TRBD1. The junction had 7 bases not matched to a gene; V was cut back by 2 bases and J by 6 bases. This CDR3 has 16 residues. Germline CDR1 and CDR2: KGHSH and LQKENI. The CDR3 sequence: CASSPMPGQGFQPQHF. In DNA form, the CDR3 reads TGTGCCAGCTCACCAATGCCGGGACAGGGGTTTCAGCCCCAGCATTTT.

V and J are TRBV6-5 and TRBJ1-5; D may be TRBD1 (6 bases). V was trimmed by 0 bases and J by 1 base, leaving 7 bases between them. Germline V lookup: CDR1 MNHEY, CDR2 SVGAGI. This CDR3 spans 15 amino acids. The CDR3 DNA is TGTGCCAGCAGTTACTCCGGGACAAGCAATCAGCCCCAGCATTTT. Its protein is CASSYSGTSNQPQHF.

J is TRBJ2-7 and V is TRBV7-6, with 9 positions matching TRBD2. The CDR3 is made up of 14 amino acids. Germline V lookup: CDR1 SGHVS, CDR2 FNYEAQ. V shed 4 bases, J shed 6 bases, and the junction held 7 bases outside the gene matches. CDR3 nucleotide sequence: TGTGCCAGCAGCTCCTCAGCGGGAGGCGGCGAGCAGTACTTC. Encoded protein: CASSSSAGGGEQYF.

The chain couples TRBV5-5 to TRBJ2-1, with a possible D match to TRBD1 (6 bases). The ends were cut back, 2 bases at V and 0 bases at J, with 9 bases in the middle. CDR3 length: 15 amino acids. The germline gives CDR1 SGHKS, CDR2 YYEKEE (reference sequence). The CDR3 nucleotides read TGTGCCAGCAGCTTCGGGGACAACTCCTACAATGAGCAGTTCTTC. This codes for CASSFGDNSYNEQFF.

This clone occurred a few times. The CDR3 sequence is CASSSGTRFIEQFF. CDR3 nucleotide sequence: TGTGCCAGCAGTTCTGGGACTAGATTCATTGAGCAGTTCTTC. The V call is TRBV27, the J call TRBJ2-1; 8 bases match TRBD2. The V and J ends lost 4 bases and 9 bases, in that order; junction bases with no gene match: 8. Germline CDR1 is MNHEY and CDR2 is SMNVEV (reference sequence). This CDR3 spans 14 amino acids.

This clone turned up a few times. The chain has TRBV4-1 and TRBJ2-7; weak D call: TRBD1 (6 bases). CDR1 MGHRA and CDR2 YSYEKL come from the germline V gene. V was shortened by 4 bases and J by 4 bases, with 11 bases between the two germline ends. The CDR3 runs 13 residues. The CDR3 is CASSLIQGYEQYF. For the CDR3, the DNA is TGCGCCAGCAGCCTAATACAGGGTTACGAGCAGTACTTC.

V is TRBV5-8 and J is TRBJ2-7; 8 bases fit TRBD1. The trim removed 0 bases at V and 7 bases at J, leaving 9 bases unmatched. The germline V gene has CDR1 SGHTS and CDR2 YDEGEE. The CDR3 covers 15 residues. As DNA, the CDR3 is TGTGCCAGCAGCTTGGACAGGGGGTCCCTCGTGGAGCAGTACTTC. As protein: CASSLDRGSLVEQYF.

This clone occurred a few times. The chain couples TRBV27 to TRBJ2-7; TRBD2 agrees at 9 bases. The CDR3 runs 15 residues. CDR1 is MNHEY, CDR2 SMNVEV, per germline (reference sequence). Trimming took 7 bases from V and 5 from J; bases not matched to a gene: 12. The CDR3 region is CASIPPGSGSNEQYF. The CDR3 coding sequence is TGTGCCAGCATCCCCCCGGGTAGCGGGAGCAACGAGCAGTACTTC.

The chain carries TRBV28 and TRBJ2-2, with a possible D match to TRBD1 (6 bases). The V end was cut by 6 bases, the J end by 4 bases, with 12 bases between. This CDR3 contains 14 residues. CDR1 is MDHEN, CDR2 SYDVKM, per germline. The CDR3 sequence: CASRPLQGTGELFF. The DNA for the CDR3 is TGTGCCAGCAGGCCGCTACAGGGCACCGGGGAGCTGTTTTTT. The whole variable domain, remainder taken from reference TRBV28 and TRBJ2-2, is DVKVTQSSRYLVKRTGEKVFLECVQDMDHENMFWYRQDPGLGLRLIYFSYDVKMKEKGDIPEGYSVSREKKERFSLILESASTNQTSMYLCASRPLQGTGELFFGEGSRLTVL.

The V call is TRBV29-1, the J call TRBJ1-1; maybe TRBD1 (6 bases). Germline CDR1 is SQVTM and CDR2 is ANQGSEA. Trimming removed 6 bases from V and 5 bases from J, with 16 bases in between. The CDR3 has 13 amino acids. CDR3 amino acids: CSVNNVQGTEAFF. The CDR3 region has the DNA TGCAGCGTCAACAATGTTCAGGGGACTGAAGCTTTCTTT.

V usage is TRBV19 and J usage is TRBJ2-1; 10 bases are a match to TRBD2. The CDR3 runs to 15 residues. The V segment lost 3 bases and the J segment 6 bases; nucleotides outside the gene matches: 5. Germline values: CDR1 LNHDA, CDR2 SQIVND (reference sequence). The CDR3 here is CASSIYGTSVNEQFF. In DNA, the CDR3 is TGTGCCAGTAGTATTTATGGGACTAGCGTCAATGAGCAGTTCTTC.

A few counts support this clone. This sequence joins TRBV27 and TRBJ2-7, with TRBD1 identical over 9 bases. This CDR3 has 14 residues. Germline V CDR1 and CDR2: MNHEY, SMNVEV (reference sequence). The trim removed 5 bases at V and 3 bases at J, leaving 5 bases unmatched. The CDR3 DNA reads as TGTGCCAGCAGTCCTGACAGGGGGATCTACGAGCAGTACTTC. Translation: CASSPDRGIYEQYF.

The rearrangement uses TRBV7-9 and TRBJ2-1; 8 bases fit TRBD2. Germline CDR1 and CDR2: SEHNR and FQNEAQ (reference sequence). CDR3 length: 15 residues. The V and J ends lost 4 bases and 2 bases, in that order; junction bases with no gene match: 4. DNA of the CDR3: TGTGCCAGCAGCTCCGAGCGGGAGACCTACAATGAGCAGTTCTTC. Amino acid sequence: CASSSERETYNEQFF.

V is TRBV6-5 and J is TRBJ2-7; TRBD1 might be the D (5 bases). Germline V gives CDR1 MNHEY, CDR2 SVGAGI. Between the trimmed V and J ends, which lost 5 bases and 6 bases, there was a span of 8 bases. The CDR3 loop spans 11 amino acids. Here the CDR3 reads CASSEDSEQYF. CDR3 bases: TGTGCCAGCAGTGAAGACAGCGAGCAGTACTTC.

This clone was seen once. V gene TRBV14 combines with J gene TRBJ1-1, with D perhaps TRBD1 (6 bases). The germline V gene encodes CDR1 SGHDN and CDR2 FVKESK. This CDR3 is built from 16 residues. The V and J ends lost 2 bases and 3 bases respectively, with 16 bases between them. The DNA of the CDR3 is TGTGCCAGCAGCCAATTGGTGGGGGCGGAGGACACTGAAGCTTTCTTT. Protein: CASSQLVGAEDTEAFF.